These 32 T cell receptor beta chains came from one sample sequenced in a study of T cell repertoires in cytomegalovirus infection. MiXCR, applied by TCRdb to the reads, yields one record per CDR3 protein. The sample contains approximately 300,000 distinct CDR3 sequences, roughly 28% of which appear only once. These receptors are not linked to any known antigen. This specimen was cultured PBMCs, taken from culture after CMV antigen stimulation. These receptors all come from a human donor in good health (CMV status not recorded). Some clones in this sample may be carry-over from other donors' samples.

The V and J genes are TRBV28 and TRBJ1-5; 7 bases fit TRBD1. CDR1 and CDR2 (germline): MDHEN, SYDVKM. Germline trimming cut 3 bases from V and 9 bases from J; bases unmatched to any gene: 8. This CDR3 has 14 amino acids. The CDR3 nucleotides read TGTGCCAGCAGTTTGGGCAGGGGGGATCTGCCCCAGCATTTT. This encodes CASSLGRGDLPQHF.

The chain carries TRBV7-7 and TRBJ2-2, with TRBD2 identical over 12 bases. The CDR3 runs 16 residues. Germline V gives CDR1 SSHAT, CDR2 FNYEAQ (reference sequence). Trimming at V came to 5 bases and at J to 5 bases, leaving 6 bases not matched to a gene. In DNA, the CDR3 is TGTGCCAGCAGCCCAGGACTAGCGGGGTTAACCGGGGAGCTGTTTTTT. Its translation is CASSPGLAGLTGELFF.

The genes are TRBV28 and TRBJ2-7, with unresolved D. Trimming removed 10 bases from V and 0 bases from J, with 16 bases in between. The germline CDR1 and CDR2 sequences are MDHEN and SYDVKM. The CDR3 loop spans 14 amino acids. CDR3 bases: TGTGCCACCCTAAACCCGATTTTCTCCTACGAGCAGTACTTC. Translation gives CATLNPIFSYEQYF.

V gene TRBV3-1 combines with J gene TRBJ1-1; 7 nucleotides match TRBD1. The V gene's germline CDR1 is LGHDT and CDR2 YNNKEL (reference sequence). Unmatched junction bases numbered 5, after V lost 4 bases and J lost 0 bases. The length of the CDR3 is 15 residues. CDR3 DNA: TGTGCCAGCAGCCGGAACACAGGGGTGAACACTGAAGCTTTCTTT. This codes for CASSRNTGVNTEAFF.

The chain couples TRBV28 to TRBJ1-5; D might be TRBD1 (6 bases). This CDR3 is 15 amino acids long. V dropped 4 bases and J dropped 6 bases, with 16 bases sitting between them. In germline, CDR1 is MDHEN, CDR2 SYDVKM. The CDR3, as DNA: TGTGCCAGCAGTTCCCCCGGACAGTCAATTCAGCCCCAGCATTTT. Its protein is CASSSPGQSIQPQHF.

This chain joins TRBV12-3 or TRBV12-4 and TRBJ1-5; the D is unclear. The CDR3 consists of 13 residues. Between the trimmed V and J ends, which lost 8 bases and 2 bases, there was a span of 10 bases. CDR3 DNA: TGTGCCAGCCAAGAAGCTGGCAATCAGCCCCAGCATTTT. Translating gives CASQEAGNQPQHF.

A word on this clonotype: With a much larger clone just one base away, this may be a read error. The chain employs TRBV19 and TRBJ1-5; D is undetermined. Germline V gives CDR1 LNHDA, CDR2 SQIVND (reference sequence). The CDR3 extends over 23 amino acids. V lost 4 bases, J lost 0 bases, and 34 bases lay in between. CDR3 sequence (DNA): TGTGCCAGTAGTACCACGCAGGACCCACGCCGATCAGGAAGTAGGTATAGCAATCAGCCCCAGCATTTT. It specifies CASSTTQDPRRSGSRYSNQPQHF.

This chain joins TRBV28 and TRBJ1-5, with TRBD1 matching over 9 bases. CDR3 size: 16 residues. The germline V gene has CDR1 MDHEN and CDR2 SYDVKM. V was clipped by 6 bases and J by 6 bases; unmatched bases: 12. DNA for the CDR3: TGTGCCAGCAGAAAGATGGGGACAGGGAGAGGTCAGCCCCAGCATTTT. Amino acid sequence: CASRKMGTGRGQPQHF. Combining the CDR3 with reference TRBV28 and TRBJ1-5 gives the whole variable domain DVKVTQSSRYLVKRTGEKVFLECVQDMDHENMFWYRQDPGLGLRLIYFSYDVKMKEKGDIPEGYSVSREKKERFSLILESASTNQTSMYLCASRKMGTGRGQPQHFGDGTRLSIL.

This clonotype came up a few times. This chain links TRBV12-3 or TRBV12-4 with TRBJ2-3; 7 bases match TRBD1. Trimming at V came to 6 bases and at J to 5 bases, leaving 11 bases not matched to a gene. This CDR3 has 15 amino acids. CDR3 sequence reads: CASRKTGLVGDTQYF. As DNA, the CDR3 is TGTGCCAGCAGAAAGACAGGGTTGGTCGGAGATACGCAGTATTTT.

The chain is built from TRBV19 and TRBJ1-2; D remains ambiguous. The CDR3 loop spans 13 amino acids. Trimming shortened V by 0 bases and J by 8 bases, and 10 bases separated the two germline ends. Germline-derived CDR1 and CDR2 are LNHDA and SQIVND (reference sequence). The CDR3 reads CASSIDRRGGYTF. The CDR3 DNA is TGTGCCAGTAGTATAGATCGCCGGGGAGGCTACACCTTC.

This clonotype appeared a few times. This rearrangement joins TRBV4-2 to TRBJ1-4, with unresolved D. V was clipped by 4 bases and J by 3 bases, with 12 bases between them. The CDR3 has 15 residues. Germline lookup yields CDR1 LGHNA and CDR2 YNFKEQ. The CDR3 DNA reads as TGTGCCAGCAGCCCTGCTTACAGCTCTAATGAAAAACTGTTTTTT. This sequence encodes CASSPAYSSNEKLFF.

This clonotype was seen once. This chain uses TRBV20-1 with TRBJ2-5, with 11 bases identical to TRBD2. Per the germline V gene, CDR1 is DFQATT and CDR2 is SNEGSKA (reference sequence). Unmatched junction bases numbered 17, after V lost 3 bases and J lost 5 bases. CDR3 size: 18 residues. CDR3 protein: CSASELLAGDTYGETQYF. CDR3 DNA sequence: TGCAGTGCTAGCGAGCTACTAGCGGGAGACACATACGGTGAGACCCAGTACTTC.

The chain carries TRBV20-1 and TRBJ1-6, with 7 bases fitting TRBD1. J lost 0 bases, V lost 6 bases, and 8 bases had no gene match. The CDR3 spans 16 residues. Per germline, CDR1 DFQATT and CDR2 SNEGSKA (reference sequence). The CDR3 DNA reads as TGCAGTGCCCGGGACAGCCTAAGCTCCTATAATTCACCCCTCCACTTT. Translated: CSARDSLSSYNSPLHF.

The chain joins TRBV27 to TRBJ1-5, with D uncertain. V lost 0 bases and J lost 7, with 7 bases in between. This CDR3 contains 13 residues. CDR1 and CDR2 from the germline V gene are MNHEY and SMNVEV (reference sequence). The chain's CDR3 is CASSLSNRQPQHF. CDR3 nucleotide sequence: TGTGCCAGCAGTTTATCGAACCGGCAGCCCCAGCATTTT.

The chain employs TRBV7-3 and TRBJ1-2; 10 bases are shared with TRBD1. Trimming cost V 4 bases and J 8 bases; bases outside gene matches: 4. Germline lookup yields CDR1 SGHTA and CDR2 FQGTGA. The CDR3 consists of 13 residues. CDR3 bases: TGTGCCAGCAGCTCGACAGGGGGCAGCGGCTACACCTTC. Its protein product is CASSSTGGSGYTF. Looking up the rest from reference TRBV7-3 and TRBJ1-2 gives the full variable domain: GAGVSQTPSNKVTEKGKYVELRCDPISGHTALYWYRQSLGQGPEFLIYFQGTGAADDSGLPNDRFFAVRPEGSVSTLKIQRTERGDSAVYLCASSSTGGSGYTFGSGTRLTVV.

This chain links TRBV11-2 with TRBJ1-1; the D is unclear. This CDR3 is 14 amino acids long. Germline V gene lookup returns CDR1 SGHAT and CDR2 FQNNGV. Trimming removed 0 bases at V and 4 bases at J, with 9 bases between. The CDR3 DNA reads TGTGCCAGCAGCTTAGATGGTGAGGGCACTGAAGCTTTCTTT. It codes for CASSLDGEGTEAFF.

The chain employs TRBV25-1 and TRBJ2-5; TRBD1 matches 8 bases. CDR1 is MGHDK, CDR2 SYGVNS, per germline. This CDR3 comprises 17 residues. Germline trimming cut 6 bases from V and 2 bases from J; bases unmatched to any gene: 14. The chain's CDR3 is CASRPAWFGTGQETQYF. The CDR3, as DNA: TGTGCCAGCAGACCCGCTTGGTTTGGGACAGGTCAAGAGACCCAGTACTTC.

In DNA form, the CDR3 reads TGTGCCAGCAGCCCAGCAGCGGGAGGTAATGAGCAGTTCTTC. This codes for CASSPAAGGNEQFF. J is TRBJ2-1 and V is TRBV3-1; TRBD2 matches 9 bases. The V segment lost 4 bases and the J segment 7 bases; nucleotides outside the gene matches: 5. This CDR3 comprises 14 residues. Per germline, CDR1 LGHDT and CDR2 YNNKEL (reference sequence).

The chain is built from TRBV7-6 and TRBJ2-2; perhaps D is TRBD1 or TRBD2 (6 bases each). The ends were cut back, 3 bases at V and 1 base at J, with 18 bases in the middle. There are 18 residues in the CDR3. CDR1 and CDR2 (germline): SGHVS, FNYEAQ. CDR3 sequence: CASSLALGGTKNTGELFF. As DNA, the CDR3 is TGTGCCAGCAGCTTGGCTCTGGGCGGGACAAAGAACACCGGGGAGCTGTTTTTT.

CDR3 loop: CASSINHGNTIYF. The CDR3 DNA reads TGTGCCAGCAGCATAAATCACGGAAACACCATATATTTT. The chain has TRBV7-3 and TRBJ1-3, with D unclear. The length of the CDR3 is 13 residues. V was clipped by 5 bases and J by 4 bases, with 9 bases between them. CDR1 is SGHTA and CDR2 is FQGTGA in the germline V gene.

This clonotype was observed a handful of times. The rearrangement uses TRBV6-6 and TRBJ1-1; D is undetermined. This CDR3 contains 14 residues. The V gene lost 8 bases and the J gene lost 4 bases, with 17 bases spanning the gap. The V gene's germline CDR1 is MNHNY and CDR2 SVGAGI (reference sequence). The CDR3 DNA follows: TGTGCCAGCTATCCCAGAGGGCTTAGCACTGAAGCTTTCTTT. Translating gives CASYPRGLSTEAFF.

This clonotype occurred many times. The chain has TRBV7-2 and TRBJ1-5; D not certain. Trimming shortened V by 4 bases and J by 7 bases, and 8 bases separated the two germline ends. Per the germline V gene, CDR1 is SGHTA and CDR2 is FQGNSA. The CDR3 is made up of 12 amino acids. In DNA form, the CDR3 reads TGTGCCAGCAGCTCGGAGGGACAGCCCCAGCATTTT. It is translated as CASSSEGQPQHF.

This clonotype was counted only a few times. The J gene is TRBJ1-5, the V gene TRBV6-1, with a possible D match to TRBD1 (5 bases). The CDR3 totals 15 residues. Trimming took 6 bases from V and 6 from J, leaving 18 bases between them. The V gene's germline CDR1 is MNHNS and CDR2 SASEGT. CDR3 nucleotide sequence: TGTGCCAGCAGGGGGCCGGATATCACCGGTCAGCCCCAGCATTTT. This gives the protein CASRGPDITGQPQHF.

This clonotype was counted only a few times. The rearrangement joins TRBV7-2 to TRBJ1-2; 8 bases align to TRBD1. Germline V gene sequence: CDR1 SGHTA, CDR2 FQGNSA. V gave up 3 bases and J gave up 7 bases; unmatched junction bases: 7. This CDR3 is 14 amino acids long. CDR3 loop: CASSFIQGARGYTF. The CDR3 nucleotides are TGTGCCAGCAGCTTTATCCAGGGGGCGCGTGGCTACACCTTC.

In nucleotides, the CDR3 is TGTGCCAGCAGTTTATTGACCCGGGACAGGGGCTCCTACGAGCAGTACTTC. It is translated as CASSLLTRDRGSYEQYF. The chain uses TRBV28 and TRBJ2-7, with TRBD1 identical over 10 bases. Germline CDR1 and CDR2: MDHEN and SYDVKM. The CDR3 has 17 residues. The junction had 6 bases not matched to a gene; V was cut back by 1 base and J by 0 bases.

This clonotype was counted a few times. An end of the junction does not agree with germline; a read error may underlie this. This chain uses TRBV4-1 with TRBJ1-2, with TRBD1 identical over 9 bases. The germline V gene encodes CDR1 MGHRA and CDR2 YSYEKL. The CDR3 totals 17 residues. CDR3 region: CASSEEDRGSPNYGYTF. CDR3 coding DNA: TGCGCCAGCAGCGAAGAGGACAGGGGAAGTCCTAACTATGGCTACACCTTC.

The chain combines TRBV28 with TRBJ1-5; no firm D call. Between the trimmed V and J ends, which lost 1 base and 0 bases, there was a span of 19 bases. The germline CDR1 and CDR2 sequences are MDHEN and SYDVKM. The length of the CDR3 is 19 residues. The CDR3 loop reads CASSLLGAGVPYSNQPQHF. CDR3 in DNA: TGTGCCAGCAGTTTATTGGGAGCAGGAGTACCGTATAGCAATCAGCCCCAGCATTTT.

The chain links TRBV10-3 to TRBJ2-1, with TRBD2 matching 7 bases. Germline-derived CDR1 and CDR2 are ENHRY and SYGVKD. This CDR3 spans 13 amino acids. The V and J ends lost 0 bases and 16 bases, in that order; junction bases with no gene match: 9. The DNA of the CDR3 is TGTGCCATCAGTGAGTCGTCGGCGGGAGCGGGTTTCTTC. Its protein is CAISESSAGAGFF.

This rearrangement joins TRBV19 to TRBJ1-1; TRBD1 matches 9 bases. CDR1 and CDR2 (germline): LNHDA, SQIVND (reference sequence). The V and J ends lost 6 bases and 9 bases, in that order; junction bases with no gene match: 8. The CDR3 is 13 residues long. The CDR3 here is CASSTTGTGKAFF. The CDR3 DNA sequence: TGTGCCAGTAGCACAACCGGGACAGGGAAAGCTTTCTTT.

This clonotype came up many times. The V call is TRBV6-2 or TRBV6-3, the J call TRBJ1-6; TRBD1 is a possible D gene (5 bases). CDR3 length: 16 amino acids. Trimming left V 2 bases short and J 7 bases short, with 15 bases between. In germline, CDR1 is MNHEY, CDR2 SVGEGT. The CDR3 region is CASSYGAGFSNSPLHF. Here the CDR3 DNA reads TGTGCCAGCAGTTACGGGGCAGGATTTTCCAATTCACCCCTCCACTTT.

The chain employs TRBV11-2 and TRBJ1-4; 10 bases are a match to TRBD1. Germline CDR1 is SGHAT and CDR2 is FQNNGV. Trimming took 3 bases from V and 8 from J; bases not matched to a gene: 6. The CDR3 spans 15 residues. The CDR3 region is CASSFRQGAREKLFF. CDR3 bases: TGTGCCAGCAGCTTCAGACAGGGGGCTAGAGAAAAACTGTTTTTT.

The chain carries TRBV20-1 and TRBJ2-5, with D perhaps matching TRBD2 (6 bases). CDR1 and CDR2 (germline): DFQATT, SNEGSKA (reference sequence). This CDR3 spans 14 amino acids. V lost 3 bases and J lost 6, with 17 bases in between. CDR3 sequence: CSARRLGLEKTQYF. The CDR3 region has the DNA TGCAGTGCTAGGAGATTGGGACTCGAAAAGACCCAGTACTTC.